These 28 T cell receptor beta chains were sequenced from one sample in a study of monozygotic twins with inflammatory bowel disease. TCRdb reprocessed the 5' RACE reads, with one entry per CDR3 protein and no DNA. The specimen's table records around 380,000 distinct CDR3 sequences. Source material: blood. Every receptor here comes from a human donor with ulcerative colitis or Crohn's disease, or a healthy co-twin of an affected twin (not recorded which).

This chain joins TRBV7-6 and TRBJ2-5. The CDR3 length is 14 residues. Germline assignment: CDR1 SGHVS and CDR2 FNYEAQ. The CDR3 sequence: CASSPQYSQETQYF.

CDR3 region: CASSVETGGYNEQFF. The chain joins TRBV6-1 to TRBJ2-1; TCRdb designates TRBD1, a call that cannot be tested without DNA. Germline assignment: CDR1 MNHNS and CDR2 SASEGT. The CDR3 length is 15 residues.

V and J are TRBV5-5 and TRBJ1-2. Germline assignment: CDR1 SGHKS and CDR2 YYEKEE (reference sequence). CDR3 length: 14 amino acids. The CDR3 here is CASSVGRQNYGYTF.

J is TRBJ2-5 and V is TRBV28; TCRdb's D call, TRBD1, is unchecked because there is no DNA. The CDR3 sequence is 16 residues long. The germline V gene encodes CDR1 MDHEN and CDR2 SYDVKM. CDR3 region: CASSSQGRVHEETQYF.

The gene calls are TRBV20-1 and TRBJ2-6; TCRdb indicates TRBD1, and absent DNA this call remains unverified. Germline CDR1 reads DFQATT; CDR2 reads SNEGSKA (reference sequence). The CDR3 length is 16 residues. Here the CDR3 reads CSAREGARSGANVLTF.

The chain joins TRBV27 to TRBJ1-1; no DNA is available, so the TRBD1 call from TCRdb remains unchecked. The CDR3 runs 14 residues. CDR1 and CDR2 from the germline V gene are MNHEY and SMNVEV (reference sequence). The CDR3 protein is CASSKDRAKQEAFF.

The chain links TRBV6-1 to TRBJ2-2; TCRdb designates TRBD1, a call that cannot be tested without DNA. CDR3 size: 14 residues. Germline-derived CDR1 and CDR2 are MNHNS and SASEGT. The CDR3 is CASRWQRAAGELFF.

This sequence joins TRBV7-9 and TRBJ2-1; absent DNA, TCRdb's TRBD2 call cannot be checked. The CDR3 runs to 16 residues. Germline assignment: CDR1 SEHNR and CDR2 FQNEAQ (reference sequence). The CDR3: CASSPTTSVSYNEQFF.

J is TRBJ2-5 and V is TRBV7-6. This CDR3 region has 15 residues. Per germline, CDR1 SGHVS and CDR2 FNYEAQ. CDR3 residues: CASTRQNHNQETQYF.

The gene calls are TRBV7-9 and TRBJ1-2; as DNA is missing, the TRBD1 call by TCRdb cannot be tested. The CDR3 totals 15 residues. CDR1 is SEHNR, CDR2 FQNEAQ, per germline (reference sequence). CDR3 protein: CASSWGPQANYGYTF.

This chain uses TRBV10-3 with TRBJ2-1; TCRdb lists TRBD1, though no DNA is available to test this call. The germline V gene encodes CDR1 ENHRY and CDR2 SYGVKD. The CDR3 loop spans 15 amino acids. The CDR3 reads CAIRGGQGVYNEQFF.

This sequence joins TRBV19 and TRBJ1-5. This CDR3 has 13 amino acids. Germline assignment: CDR1 LNHDA and CDR2 SQIVND (reference sequence). The CDR3: CASNLGRNQPQHF.

This chain connects TRBV6-5 to TRBJ1-2. CDR1 is MNHEY, CDR2 SVGAGI, per germline. CDR3 length equals 16 residues. The CDR3 region is CASSSGGGSRAYGYTF.

The chain has TRBV6-5 and TRBJ1-5; absent DNA, TCRdb's TRBD1 call cannot be checked. The CDR3 sequence is 13 residues long. Looked up from germline, CDR1 is MNHEY and CDR2 is SVGAGI. This CDR3 reads CASSRTGTQPQHF.

The chain employs TRBV5-6 and TRBJ1-1; TCRdb names TRBD1, which stays unverified in the absence of DNA. This CDR3 has 15 residues. The germline V gene has CDR1 SGHDT and CDR2 YYEEEE. CDR3 sequence reads: CASSLGDRTNTEAFF.

The CDR3 region is CASSVMGGTFTGELFF. J is TRBJ2-2 and V is TRBV9; TCRdb reports TRBD1, a call that lacks DNA to check it against. The CDR3 has 16 amino acids. Germline assignment: CDR1 SGDLS and CDR2 YYNGEE.

V and J are TRBV30 and TRBJ2-4; absent DNA, TCRdb's TRBD2 call cannot be checked. Per germline, CDR1 GTSNPN and CDR2 SVGIG (reference sequence). There are 16 residues in the CDR3. CDR3 protein: CAWTSRGLGAKNIQYF.

The V and J genes are TRBV28 and TRBJ1-5; TCRdb's assignment of TRBD1 cannot be checked, as there is no DNA. CDR1 MDHEN and CDR2 SYDVKM come from the germline V gene. CDR3 length: 13 amino acids. This chain's CDR3 is CASRKDTLKPQHF.

This sequence joins TRBV7-2 and TRBJ2-3; TCRdb lists TRBD2, though no DNA is available to test this call. CDR1 and CDR2 (germline): SGHTA, FQGNSA. CDR3 length: 16 amino acids. The CDR3 reads CASSTSSGRLADTQYF.

The chain couples TRBV11-2 to TRBJ2-2; TCRdb reports TRBD1, a call that lacks DNA to check it against. The germline V gene has CDR1 SGHAT and CDR2 FQNNGV. The CDR3 runs to 15 residues. CDR3 region: CASSPTGWGTGELFF.

This chain joins TRBV9 and TRBJ2-2; TCRdb outputs TRBD2, but without DNA this stays unchecked. The V gene's germline CDR1 is SGDLS and CDR2 YYNGEE. The CDR3 loop spans 15 amino acids. The CDR3 sequence is CASSVDRGGGGELFF.

The rearrangement joins TRBV3-1 to TRBJ1-1; TCRdb names TRBD1, which stays unverified in the absence of DNA. The germline V gene encodes CDR1 LGHDT and CDR2 YNNKEL (reference sequence). The length of the CDR3 is 12 residues. CDR3 sequence: CASTFSGAEAFF. The whole variable domain, remainder taken from reference TRBV3-1 and TRBJ1-1, is DTAVSQTPKYLVTQMGNDKSIKCEQNLGHDTMYWYKQDSKKFLKIMFSYNNKELIINETVPNRFSPKSPDKAHLNLHINSLELGDSAVYFCASTFSGAEAFFGQGTRLTVV.

V gene TRBV29-1 combines with J gene TRBJ1-1; TCRdb's D gene call, TRBD1, goes unchecked for lack of DNA. The CDR3 is 13 amino acids. Germline V lookup: CDR1 SQVTM, CDR2 ANQGSEA. The CDR3 is CSAAGTGRTEAFF.

The chain recombines TRBV10-3 with TRBJ1-5. This CDR3 region has 14 residues. The V gene's germline CDR1 is ENHRY and CDR2 SYGVKD. CDR3 sequence reads: CAISARLGMKPQHF.

The chain couples TRBV27 to TRBJ1-5. This CDR3 spans 15 amino acids. CDR1 and CDR2 (germline): MNHEY, SMNVEV (reference sequence). CDR3 in amino acids: CASSLSGDLRSPQHF.

CDR3 region: CSAGGLAGGYEQYF. This chain joins TRBV20-1 and TRBJ2-7; TCRdb designates TRBD2, a call that cannot be tested without DNA. CDR1 and CDR2 (germline): DFQATT, SNEGSKA (reference sequence). The CDR3 has 14 amino acids.

V and J are TRBV12-5 and TRBJ2-3. Germline V lookup: CDR1 LGHNT, CDR2 FRNRAP. The CDR3 runs 11 residues. The CDR3: CASGLADTQYF.

The chain combines TRBV19 with TRBJ2-1; as DNA is missing, the TRBD1 call by TCRdb cannot be tested. CDR3 length: 14 amino acids. The germline gives CDR1 LNHDA, CDR2 SQIVND (reference sequence). This CDR3 is CASRRSGASNEQFF.